These T cell receptor beta chains were read from a single sample in a study of blood T cell repertoires in COVID-19. Profiled with immunoSEQ multiplex PCR; TCRdb holds only in-frame clones, not every one. The table records about 380,000 clones, roughly 80% of them present only once. Sequencing was carried out using peripheral blood. These receptors were collected from a human donor with acute or convalescent COVID-19. The donor label of this sample is uncertain. The CDR3 runs from the conserved cysteine through the conserved F or W. A D gene is named only where the DNA matches it firmly. A clone size is listed for some rows: how often the clone was seen (once, few, many), or a class if it is expanded.

D: .
V: TRBV5-4
J: TRBJ1-3
size: .
DNA: TGTGCCAGCAGCTTGTCGGCATTCCAGGGCAGTTCTGGAAACACCATATATTTT
CDR3: CASSLSAFQGSSGNTIYF

D: .
V: TRBV6-1
J: TRBJ1-2
size: .
DNA: TGTGCCAGCAGTGAACTGAACGAGGGTCGAAGGCGCGGCTACACCTTC
CDR3: CASSELNEGRRRGYTF

D: TRBD1
V: TRBV7-9
J: TRBJ1-2
size: .
DNA: TGTGCCAGCAGCGGGGGGACAGCCAACTATGGCTACACCTTC
CDR3: CASSGGTANYGYTF

D: TRBD1
V: TRBV6-4
J: TRBJ1-6
size: .
DNA: TGTGCCAGCAGCTCAGGGGGATTCAATTCACCCCTCCACTTT
CDR3: CASSSGGFNSPLHF

D: TRBD1
V: TRBV3-1/TRBV3-2
J: TRBJ1-6
size: .
DNA: TGTGCCAGCAGCCAGACGGACAGGGGCCCTCATTCACCCCTCCACTTT
CDR3: CASSQTDRGPHSPLHF

D: .
V: TRBV27
J: TRBJ1-2
size: .
DNA: TGTGCCAGCAGTTTATTACAGGGCGGTGGCTACACCTTC
CDR3: CASSLLQGGGYTF

D: TRBD1
V: TRBV5-1
J: TRBJ2-3
size: .
DNA: TGCGCCAGCAGCTTCGCGGACAGGCTCACAGATACGCAGTATTTT
CDR3: CASSFADRLTDTQYF

D: .
V: TRBV6-5
J: TRBJ1-3
size: .
DNA: TGTGCCAGCAGTTTGGCACCTGACTCTGGAAACACCATATATTTT
CDR3: CASSLAPDSGNTIYF

D: TRBD2
V: TRBV5-1
J: TRBJ2-1
size: .
DNA: TGCGCCAGCAGCTTGGATCAGGGACTAGGTTACAATGAGCAGTTCTTC
CDR3: CASSLDQGLGYNEQFF

D: .
V: TRBV28
J: TRBJ1-1
size: .
DNA: TGTGCCAGCAGTTCCGACAGAAGTGAAGCTTTCTTT
CDR3: CASSSDRSEAFF

D: TRBD1
V: TRBV13
J: TRBJ2-7
size: .
DNA: TGTGCCAGCAGCCCCCCAGGGGGCTCCTACGAGCAGTACTTC
CDR3: CASSPPGGSYEQYF

D: TRBD1
V: TRBV5-1
J: TRBJ2-1
size: .
DNA: TGCGCCAGCAGCTCGGAGACAGGGACAAGCTCCTACAATGAGCAGTTCTTC
CDR3: CASSSETGTSSYNEQFF

D: .
V: TRBV18
J: TRBJ1-5
size: once
DNA: TGTGCCAGCTCACCACCGGGGGCAGGCAATCAGCCCCAGCATTTT
CDR3: CASSPPGAGNQPQHF

D: TRBD1
V: TRBV2
J: TRBJ2-3
size: .
DNA: TGTGCCAGCAAACGACAGGGCTCGACAGATACGCAGTATTTT
CDR3: CASKRQGSTDTQYF

D: TRBD1
V: TRBV2
J: TRBJ1-2
size: .
DNA: TGTGCCAGCAGGGGGACAGCCGATGGCTACACCTTC
CDR3: CASRGTADGYTF

D: .
V: TRBV5-4
J: TRBJ1-2
size: once
DNA: TGTGCCAGCAGCTCGAGGGCACTCTATGGCTACACCTTC
CDR3: CASSSRALYGYTF

D: TRBD1
V: TRBV6-5
J: TRBJ2-2
size: .
DNA: TGTGCCAGCAGTCGGACAGGGGCGAACACCGGGGAGCTGTTTTTT
CDR3: CASSRTGANTGELFF

D: .
V: TRBV7-2
J: TRBJ1-1
size: .
DNA: TGTGCCAGCAGTTTAGACCCGACACCTAACACTGAAGCTTTCTTT
CDR3: CASSLDPTPNTEAFF

D: TRBD1
V: TRBV7-9
J: TRBJ1-1
size: .
DNA: TGTGCCAGCAGCGTGCCCGGGACAGGAGAAGCTTTCTTT
CDR3: CASSVPGTGEAFF

D: .
V: TRBV7-9
J: TRBJ2-3
size: .
DNA: TGTGCCAGCAGCCGAGAAACGCCGGATACGCAGTATTTT
CDR3: CASSRETPDTQYF

D: TRBD2
V: TRBV5-1
J: TRBJ2-7
size: once
DNA: TGCGCCAGCAGCTTAGGGACTAGCGGGGGGGCCTACGAGCAGTACTTC
CDR3: CASSLGTSGGAYEQYF

D: TRBD1
V: TRBV7-8
J: TRBJ1-3
size: .
DNA: TGTGCCAGCAGCTTAGCGTCAGGGGGAAGCTCTGGAAACACCATATATTTT
CDR3: CASSLASGGSSGNTIYF

D: .
V: TRBV2
J: TRBJ1-1
size: once
DNA: TGTGCCAGCAGTGACGGCGGGACTCTCATGAACACTGAAGCTTTCTTT
CDR3: CASSDGGTLMNTEAFF

D: TRBD1
V: TRBV30
J: TRBJ2-1
size: .
DNA: TGTGCCTGGAGTGCCTCGGACAGGGGGTTGTTCTTC
CDR3: CAWSASDRGLFF

D: .
V: TRBV6-5
J: TRBJ2-3
size: once
DNA: TGTGCCAGCAAAGGTCGTCTGGGCGGCACAGATACGCAGTATTTT
CDR3: CASKGRLGGTDTQYF

D: TRBD1
V: TRBV15
J: TRBJ1-3
size: .
DNA: TGTGCCACCAGCAGGGACAGGGGACCCGGAAACACCATATATTTT
CDR3: CATSRDRGPGNTIYF

D: TRBD1
V: TRBV6-5
J: TRBJ1-1
size: once
DNA: TGTGCCAGCAGCAGGACAGGGGGCACCGGGAAAGCTTTCTTT
CDR3: CASSRTGGTGKAFF

D: .
V: TRBV2
J: TRBJ1-2
size: few
DNA: TGTGCCAGCAGTGTCGGGGTTTTTGGCTACACCTTC
CDR3: CASSVGVFGYTF

D: TRBD1
V: TRBV5-1
J: TRBJ1-1
size: .
DNA: TGCGCCAGCAGCCCATGGACAGGGGGCAACACTGAAGCTTTCTTT
CDR3: CASSPWTGGNTEAFF

D: TRBD1
V: TRBV10-3
J: TRBJ1-1
size: .
DNA: TGTGCCATCCCCTCGACAGGGGGAGAGTACACTGAAGCTTTCTTT
CDR3: CAIPSTGGEYTEAFF

D: .
V: TRBV6-5
J: TRBJ1-2
size: few
DNA: TGTGCCAGCAGTTACTCCCCTACAGGGTGGTATGGCTACACCTTC
CDR3: CASSYSPTGWYGYTF

D: TRBD1
V: TRBV2
J: TRBJ2-1
size: few
DNA: TGTGCCAGCAGACAACAGGGGGCTCTAAATGAGCAGTTCTTC
CDR3: CASRQQGALNEQFF

D: TRBD1
V: TRBV3-1/TRBV3-2
J: TRBJ1-1
size: .
DNA: TGTGCCAGCAGCTACCGGGACAGGGCGAATGCTTTCTTT
CDR3: CASSYRDRANAFF

D: .
V: TRBV30
J: TRBJ1-1
size: .
DNA: TGTGCCTGGAGTGTAACCCGGGTAGGGGGACCTGAAGCTTTCTTT
CDR3: CAWSVTRVGGPEAFF

D: .
V: TRBV6-5
J: TRBJ1-5
size: .
DNA: TGTGCCAGCAATAAACGGAGGGGAGGGGATCAGCCCCAGCATTTT
CDR3: CASNKRRGGDQPQHF